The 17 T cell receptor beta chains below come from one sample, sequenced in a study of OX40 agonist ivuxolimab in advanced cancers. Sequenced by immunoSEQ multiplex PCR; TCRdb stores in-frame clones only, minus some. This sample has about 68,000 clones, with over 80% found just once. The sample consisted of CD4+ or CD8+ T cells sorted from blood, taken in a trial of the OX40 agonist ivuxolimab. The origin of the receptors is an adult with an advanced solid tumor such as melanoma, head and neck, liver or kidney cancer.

CDR3 sequence reads: CASSLEPGGVGTEAFF. The CDR3 DNA is TGTGCCAGCAGCTTAGAGCCAGGGGGTGTCGGAACTGAAGCTTTCTTT. The chain has TRBV7-2 and TRBJ1-1, with TRBD1 matching 7 bases. The CDR3 is 16 residues long. Germline loops: CDR1 SGHTA, CDR2 FQGNSA. With 1 base clipped from V and 5 bases from J, the junction kept 10 bases outside the gene matches.

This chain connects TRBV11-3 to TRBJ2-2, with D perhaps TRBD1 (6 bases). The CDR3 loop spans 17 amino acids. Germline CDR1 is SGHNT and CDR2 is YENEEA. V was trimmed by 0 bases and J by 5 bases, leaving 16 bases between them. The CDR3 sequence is CASSLDREGELTGELFF. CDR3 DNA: TGTGCCAGCAGCTTAGATCGAGAGGGGGAGTTGACCGGGGAGCTGTTTTTT. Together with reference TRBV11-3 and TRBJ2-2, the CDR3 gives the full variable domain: EAGVVQSPRYKIIEKKQPVAFWCNPISGHNTLYWYLQNLGQGPELLIRYENEEAVDDSQLPKDRFSAERLKGVDSTLKIQPAELGDSAVYLCASSLDREGELTGELFFGEGSRLTVL.

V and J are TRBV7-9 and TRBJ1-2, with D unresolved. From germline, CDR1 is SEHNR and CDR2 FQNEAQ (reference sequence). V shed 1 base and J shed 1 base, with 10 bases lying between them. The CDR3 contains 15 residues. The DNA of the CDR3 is TGTGCCAGCAGCTTAGTCTTCAGAAGTAACTATGGCTACACCTTC. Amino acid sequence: CASSLVFRSNYGYTF.

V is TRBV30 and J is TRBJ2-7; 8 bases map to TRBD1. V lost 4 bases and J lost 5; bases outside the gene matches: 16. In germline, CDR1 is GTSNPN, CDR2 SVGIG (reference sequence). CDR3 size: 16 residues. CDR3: CAWMGTGIFSFHEQYF. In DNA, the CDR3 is TGTGCCTGGATGGGGACAGGAATTTTCAGCTTCCACGAGCAGTACTTC.

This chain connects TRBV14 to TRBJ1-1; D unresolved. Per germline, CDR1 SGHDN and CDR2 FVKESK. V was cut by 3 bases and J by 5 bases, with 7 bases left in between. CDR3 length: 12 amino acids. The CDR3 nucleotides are TGTGCCAGCAGCCAGGGAGGAACTGAAGCTTTCTTT. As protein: CASSQGGTEAFF.

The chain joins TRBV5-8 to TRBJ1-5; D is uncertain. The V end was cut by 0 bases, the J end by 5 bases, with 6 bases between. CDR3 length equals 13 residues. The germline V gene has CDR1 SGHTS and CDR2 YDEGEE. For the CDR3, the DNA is TGTGCCAGCAGCTTGGCCACGGATCAGCCCCAGCATTTT. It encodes CASSLATDQPQHF. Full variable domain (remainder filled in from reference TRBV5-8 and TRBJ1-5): EAGVTQSPTHLIKTRGQQATLRCSPISGHTSVYWYQQALGLGLQFLLWYDEGEERNRGNFPPRFSGRQFPNYSSELNVNALELEDSALYLCASSLATDQPQHFGDGTRLSIL.

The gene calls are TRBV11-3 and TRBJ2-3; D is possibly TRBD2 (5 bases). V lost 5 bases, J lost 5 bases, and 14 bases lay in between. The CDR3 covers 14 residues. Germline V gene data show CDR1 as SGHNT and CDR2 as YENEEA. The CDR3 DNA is TGTGCCAGCAGCCGGGCCGGCGGGCGAGATACGCAGTATTTT. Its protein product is CASSRAGGRDTQYF.

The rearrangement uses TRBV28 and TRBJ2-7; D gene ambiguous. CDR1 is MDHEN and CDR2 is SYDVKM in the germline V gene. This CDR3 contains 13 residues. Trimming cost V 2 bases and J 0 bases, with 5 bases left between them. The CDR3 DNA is TGTGCCAGCAGTTTACAGAGCTCCTACGAGCAGTACTTC. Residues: CASSLQSSYEQYF.

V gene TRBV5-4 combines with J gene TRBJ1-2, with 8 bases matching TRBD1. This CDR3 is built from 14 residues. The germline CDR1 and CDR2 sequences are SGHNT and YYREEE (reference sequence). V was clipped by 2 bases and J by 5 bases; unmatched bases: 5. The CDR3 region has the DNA TGTGCCAGCAGCTTTCAGGGGGCAAATTATGGCTACACCTTC. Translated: CASSFQGANYGYTF.

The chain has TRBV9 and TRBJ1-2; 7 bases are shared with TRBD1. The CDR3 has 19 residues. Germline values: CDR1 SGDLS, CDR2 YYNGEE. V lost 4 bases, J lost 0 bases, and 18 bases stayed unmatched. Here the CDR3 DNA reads TGTGCCAGCAGCTCAGAAGCCGTACAGGGGACTAAACCTAACTATGGCTACACCTTC. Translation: CASSSEAVQGTKPNYGYTF.

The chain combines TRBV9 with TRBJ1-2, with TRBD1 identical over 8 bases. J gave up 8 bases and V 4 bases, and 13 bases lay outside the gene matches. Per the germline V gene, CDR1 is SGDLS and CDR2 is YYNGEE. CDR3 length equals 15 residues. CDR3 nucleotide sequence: TGTGCCAGCAGCCCCGTTGACAGGGGAGCGGAGGGCTACACCTTC. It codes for CASSPVDRGAEGYTF.

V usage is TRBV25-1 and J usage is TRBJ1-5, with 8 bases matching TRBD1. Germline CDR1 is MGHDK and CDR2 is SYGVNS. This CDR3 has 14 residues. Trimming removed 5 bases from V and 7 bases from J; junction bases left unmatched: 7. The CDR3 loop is CASSMTGDVQPQHF. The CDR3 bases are TGTGCCAGCAGTATGACAGGGGATGTCCAGCCCCAGCATTTT. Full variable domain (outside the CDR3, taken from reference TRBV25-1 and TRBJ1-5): EADIYQTPRYLVIGTGKKITLECSQTMGHDKMYWYQQDPGMELHLIHYSYGVNSTEKGDLSSESTVSRIRTEHFPLTLESARPSHTSQYLCASSMTGDVQPQHFGDGTRLSIL.

CDR3 DNA: TGCGCCAGCAGCCAAGGGGCAGGGGAAGGCGCTGAAGCTTTCTTT. As protein: CASSQGAGEGAEAFF. The genes are TRBV4-1 and TRBJ1-1, with TRBD1 as a possible D gene (6 bases). The germline V gene has CDR1 MGHRA and CDR2 YSYEKL. The V gene lost 1 base and the J gene lost 6 bases, with 15 bases spanning the gap. This CDR3 region has 15 residues.

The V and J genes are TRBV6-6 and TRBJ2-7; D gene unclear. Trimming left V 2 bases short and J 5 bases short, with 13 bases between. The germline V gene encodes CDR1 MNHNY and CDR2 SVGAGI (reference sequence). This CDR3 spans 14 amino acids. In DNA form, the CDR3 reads TGTGCCAGCAGTTACGGCACGTTGACCCACGAGCAGTACTTC. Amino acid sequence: CASSYGTLTHEQYF.

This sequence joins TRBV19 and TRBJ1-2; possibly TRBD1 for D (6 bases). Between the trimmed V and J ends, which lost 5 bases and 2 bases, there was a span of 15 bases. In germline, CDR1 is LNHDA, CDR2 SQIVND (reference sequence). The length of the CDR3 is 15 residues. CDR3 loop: CASSWGQRSNYGYTF. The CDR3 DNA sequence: TGTGCCAGTAGTTGGGGGCAGAGAAGCAACTATGGCTACACCTTC.

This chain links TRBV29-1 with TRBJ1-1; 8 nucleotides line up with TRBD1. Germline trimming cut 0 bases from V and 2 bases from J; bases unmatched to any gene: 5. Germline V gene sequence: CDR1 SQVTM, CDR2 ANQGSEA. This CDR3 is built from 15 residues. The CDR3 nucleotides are TGCAGCGTTGAAGATCATGGACAGGGTAACACTGAAGCTTTCTTT. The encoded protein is CSVEDHGQGNTEAFF.

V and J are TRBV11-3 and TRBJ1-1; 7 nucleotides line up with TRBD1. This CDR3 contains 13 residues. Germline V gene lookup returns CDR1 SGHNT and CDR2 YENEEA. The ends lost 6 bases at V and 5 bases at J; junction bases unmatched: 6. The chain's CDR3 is CASSDRVSTEAFF. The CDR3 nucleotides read TGTGCCAGCAGTGACAGGGTATCGACTGAAGCTTTCTTT.